These 9 T cell receptor beta chains originate from one sample sequenced in a study of identical twins. TCRdb reprocessed the 5' RACE reads via MiXCR and lists one record per CDR3 protein. The table lists some 100,000 distinct CDR3 sequences, about 6.1% of them singletons. The sample comprised memory T cells sorted from blood. The receptor source for this set is a woman in her forties or fifties in good health.

This clonotype showed up just a few times. This chain joins TRBV20-1 and TRBJ2-1, with 12 nucleotides matching TRBD2. The ends lost 2 bases at V and 8 bases at J; junction bases unmatched: 7. The CDR3 runs 15 residues. The germline CDR1 and CDR2 sequences are DFQATT and SNEGSKA (reference sequence). The CDR3 region has the DNA TGCAGTGCTAGAAGACTAGCGGGAGTTGGAGATGAGCAGTTCTTC. Protein: CSARRLAGVGDEQFF.

This clonotype appeared a few times. This rearrangement joins TRBV4-1 to TRBJ2-1, with 14 bases fitting TRBD2. Unmatched junction bases numbered 9, after V lost 8 bases and J lost 9 bases. CDR3 length: 15 amino acids. CDR1 and CDR2 (germline): MGHRA, YSYEKL. The CDR3 DNA is TGCGCCAGCGGGGCGGGACTAGCGGGAGTTTTTGAGCAGTTCTTC. Translation: CASGAGLAGVFEQFF.

This clonotype came up many times. The V call is TRBV5-1, the J call TRBJ1-3, with D tentatively TRBD1 (5 bases). The CDR3 has 18 residues. Germline V lookup: CDR1 SGHRS, CDR2 YFSETQ. Trimming left V 3 bases short and J 2 bases short, with 21 bases between. DNA of the CDR3: TGCGCCAGCAGCTCCCGGGACGGAGGCAGGTCCACTGGAAACACCATATATTTT. As protein: CASSSRDGGRSTGNTIYF. Full variable domain (rest looked up from reference TRBV5-1 and TRBJ1-3): KAGVTQTPRYLIKTRGQQVTLSCSPISGHRSVSWYQQTPGQGLQFLFEYFSETQRNKGNFPGRFSGRQFSNSRSEMNVSTLELGDSALYLCASSSRDGGRSTGNTIYFGEGSWLTVV.

This rearrangement joins TRBV6-6 to TRBJ2-2, with 8 bases matching TRBD1. This CDR3 region has 15 residues. Germline V gene sequence: CDR1 MNHNY, CDR2 SVGAGI (reference sequence). The V gene end was trimmed by 6 bases and the J gene end by 7 bases; junction bases not matched to a gene: 10. The CDR3 reads CASRPPATGVGELFF. The CDR3 region has the DNA TGTGCCAGCAGGCCGCCCGCGACAGGGGTCGGGGAGCTGTTTTTT.

This clonotype was counted a few times. The chain joins TRBV7-9 to TRBJ1-1; perhaps TRBD1 as D (6 bases). Trimming shortened V by 1 base and J by 1 base, and 19 bases separated the two germline ends. Germline V lookup: CDR1 SEHNR, CDR2 FQNEAQ (reference sequence). The length of the CDR3 is 18 residues. CDR3 in DNA: TGTGCCAGCAGCTTAGACGCTGGGGGGGGCAGGAGGAACACTGAAGCTTTCTTT. Its translation: CASSLDAGGGRRNTEAFF. The entire variable domain, with the rest obtained from reference TRBV7-9 and TRBJ1-1, is as follows: DTGVSQNPRHKITKRGQNVTFRCDPISEHNRLYWYRQTLGQGPEFLTYFQNEAQLEKSRLLSDRFSAERPKGSFSTLEIQRTEQGDSAMYLCASSLDAGGGRRNTEAFFGQGTRLTVV.

This clonotype was counted ten times or more. The chain recombines TRBV25-1 with TRBJ1-3; D is unclear. Trimming took 4 bases from V and 1 from J, leaving 8 bases between them. CDR1 MGHDK and CDR2 SYGVNS come from the germline V gene. CDR3 size: 14 residues. CDR3 DNA: TGTGCCAGCAGTGTACCCTTTTCTGGAAACACCATATATTTT. It yields the protein CASSVPFSGNTIYF.

The V gene is TRBV19, the J gene TRBJ2-3, with TRBD2 matching 12 bases. J was trimmed by 4 bases and V by 7 bases; bases with no gene match: 3. CDR1 and CDR2 from the germline V gene are LNHDA and SQIVND (reference sequence). This CDR3 comprises 14 residues. The CDR3 spells CASTTSGRADTQYF. CDR3 sequence (DNA): TGTGCCAGTACGACTAGCGGGAGAGCAGATACGCAGTATTTT.

This clonotype appeared a few times. The V call is TRBV5-1, the J call TRBJ1-6; D ambiguous. V was trimmed by 4 bases and J by 8 bases, leaving 7 bases between them. CDR3 length: 12 residues. Per germline, CDR1 SGHRS and CDR2 YFSETQ. CDR3 nucleotides: TGCGCCAGCAGCGGTACCCATTCACCCCTCCACTTT. The encoded protein is CASSGTHSPLHF.

In its sample, this clonotype was seen many times. The V call is TRBV5-8, the J call TRBJ2-5; 10 bases line up with TRBD1. The CDR3 sequence is 15 residues long. CDR1 is SGHTS and CDR2 is YDEGEE in the germline V gene. The J segment lost 5 bases and the V segment lost 4 bases, leaving 8 bases of the junction unmatched. CDR3 loop: CASSPDRGPGETQYF. The CDR3 DNA sequence: TGTGCCAGCAGCCCCGACAGGGGGCCAGGGGAGACCCAGTACTTC.